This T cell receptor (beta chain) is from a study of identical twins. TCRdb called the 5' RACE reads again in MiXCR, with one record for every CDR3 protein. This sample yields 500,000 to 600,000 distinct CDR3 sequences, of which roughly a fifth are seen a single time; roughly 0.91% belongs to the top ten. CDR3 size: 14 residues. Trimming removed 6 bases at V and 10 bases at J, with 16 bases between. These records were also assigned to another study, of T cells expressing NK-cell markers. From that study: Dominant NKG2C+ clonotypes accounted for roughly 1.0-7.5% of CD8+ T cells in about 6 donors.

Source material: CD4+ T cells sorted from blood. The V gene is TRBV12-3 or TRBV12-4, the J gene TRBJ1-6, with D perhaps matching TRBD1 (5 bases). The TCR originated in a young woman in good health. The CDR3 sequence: CASSRLFRDSPLHF. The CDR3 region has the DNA TGTGCCAGCAGCCGACTCTTCAGGGACTCACCCCTCCACTTT.